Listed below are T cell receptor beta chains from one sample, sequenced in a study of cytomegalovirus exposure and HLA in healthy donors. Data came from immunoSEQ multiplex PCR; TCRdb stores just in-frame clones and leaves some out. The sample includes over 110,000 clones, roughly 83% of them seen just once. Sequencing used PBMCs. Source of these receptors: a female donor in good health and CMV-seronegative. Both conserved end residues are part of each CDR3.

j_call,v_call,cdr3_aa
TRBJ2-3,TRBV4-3,CASSQGNQGADTQYF
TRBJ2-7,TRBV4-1,CASSQSPGLYYEQYF
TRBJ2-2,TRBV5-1,CASSLYGGDTGELFF
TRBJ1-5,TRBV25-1,CASSDEDRPNQPQHF
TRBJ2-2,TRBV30,CAGGEVGNTGELFF
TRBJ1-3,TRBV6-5,CASSPTYSGNTIYF
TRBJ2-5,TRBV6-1,CASSDWSGGQETQYF
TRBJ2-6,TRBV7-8,CASGLLRSGANVLTF
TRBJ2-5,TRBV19,CASRGRGGETQYF
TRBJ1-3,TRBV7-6,CASSFSRGNTIYF
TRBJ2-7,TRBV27,CASSPGLEAYEQYF
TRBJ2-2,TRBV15,CATARGSSTGELFF
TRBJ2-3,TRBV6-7,CASSSFADTQYF
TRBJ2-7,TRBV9,CASSVRAGGFYEQYF
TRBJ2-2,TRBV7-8,CASSLWQNTGELFF
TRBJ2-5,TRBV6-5,CASSPGLEAPETQYF
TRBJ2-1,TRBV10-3,CAIRGDGSGAYNEQFF
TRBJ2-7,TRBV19,CASSISGGRHGEQYF
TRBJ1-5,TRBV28,CASSPRVYNQPQHF
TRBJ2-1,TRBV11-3,CASSLVRGGEQFF
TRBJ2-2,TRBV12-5,CASGLVLILAGGLAGELFF
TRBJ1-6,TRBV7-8,CASSTEGGEWTPLHF
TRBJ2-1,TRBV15,CATSDRGGANEQFF
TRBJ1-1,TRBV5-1,CASSYLDFLNTEAFF
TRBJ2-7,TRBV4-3,CASSQERQARAYEQYF
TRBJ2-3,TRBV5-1,CASSTDSDTDTQYF
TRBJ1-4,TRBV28,CASRTWGGMNEKLFF
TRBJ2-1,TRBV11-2,CASSPGTGGYNEQFF
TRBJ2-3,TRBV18,CASSLRQGGTDTQYF
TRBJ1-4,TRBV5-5,CASSLGWAGHEKLFF
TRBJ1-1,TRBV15,CATSQQGAITEAFF
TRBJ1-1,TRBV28,CASSPPGRVRTEAFF
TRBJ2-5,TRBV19,CASSSRRGGPKETQYF
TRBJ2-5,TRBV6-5,CASSYSAGGFQETQYF
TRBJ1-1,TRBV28,CASSSWYTEAFF
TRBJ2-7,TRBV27,CASSWSNPEGTPYEQYF